This is a list of T cell receptor beta chains from one sample in a study of blood T cell repertoires in COVID-19. The method was immunoSEQ multiplex PCR; TCRdb's version includes in-frame clones alone and lacks a portion of them. The sample includes approximately 330,000 clones, roughly 89% of them seen just once. Sample: PBMCs or T cells enriched from blood (not recorded which). The receptors were sampled from a woman aged 30 to 39 who had recovered from COVID-19. The CDR3 runs from the conserved cysteine through the conserved F or W. Each record gives: CDR3 protein, V gene, J gene.

CDR3 protein: CASSQDSGGISPLHF; V gene: TRBV14; J gene: TRBJ1-6
CDR3 protein: CASSRLAGGTGELFF; V gene: TRBV5-4; J gene: TRBJ2-2
CDR3 protein: CASSPLAGGTYEQYF; V gene: TRBV5-1; J gene: TRBJ2-7
CDR3 protein: CASSPGLAGPNTGELFF; V gene: TRBV5-1; J gene: TRBJ2-2
CDR3 protein: CASGDRGSYNEQFF; V gene: TRBV19; J gene: TRBJ2-1
CDR3 protein: CAISPNQGYEQYF; V gene: TRBV10-3; J gene: TRBJ2-7
CDR3 protein: CATSDLGLAAGDTQYF; V gene: TRBV24-1; J gene: TRBJ2-3
CDR3 protein: CASSFNAMGANYGYTF; V gene: TRBV5-1; J gene: TRBJ1-2
CDR3 protein: CASSYLVGANYGYTF; V gene: TRBV6-5; J gene: TRBJ1-2
CDR3 protein: CASSESGYTDTQYF; V gene: TRBV6-1; J gene: TRBJ2-3
CDR3 protein: CASSLGQGGSYEQYF; V gene: TRBV13; J gene: TRBJ2-7
CDR3 protein: CASSLGAHYEQYF; V gene: TRBV11-2; J gene: TRBJ2-7
CDR3 protein: CASSGSLRGETQYF; V gene: TRBV10-1; J gene: TRBJ2-5
CDR3 protein: CASSSGGDLNTEAFF; V gene: TRBV5-1; J gene: TRBJ1-1
CDR3 protein: CASSNLAGVADEQFF; V gene: TRBV6-5; J gene: TRBJ2-1
CDR3 protein: CASSLARYEQYF; V gene: TRBV5-6; J gene: TRBJ2-7
CDR3 protein: CASSIRSRDRGNSPLHF; V gene: TRBV19; J gene: TRBJ1-6
CDR3 protein: CASSLAPTTSGSWVSNEQFF; V gene: TRBV7-6; J gene: TRBJ2-1
CDR3 protein: CASSSFGQGAYGRPRANYGYTF; V gene: TRBV28; J gene: TRBJ1-2
CDR3 protein: CASSIRGSTDTQYF; V gene: TRBV19; J gene: TRBJ2-3
CDR3 protein: CAISVRSTDTQYF; V gene: TRBV10-3; J gene: TRBJ2-3
CDR3 protein: CASSLRDRLVEQYF; V gene: TRBV27; J gene: TRBJ2-7
CDR3 protein: CASSHQNQGGGEKLFF; V gene: TRBV3-1/TRBV3-2; J gene: TRBJ1-4
CDR3 protein: CASSLPGTGTEKLFF; V gene: TRBV28; J gene: TRBJ1-4
CDR3 protein: CASSKIAGLAGNNEQFF; V gene: TRBV7-8; J gene: TRBJ2-1
CDR3 protein: CASSEALDRSYGYTF; V gene: TRBV6-1; J gene: TRBJ1-2
CDR3 protein: CASSRNLNTEAFF; V gene: TRBV6-2/TRBV6-3; J gene: TRBJ1-1
CDR3 protein: CAISNTRGTPYNEQFF; V gene: TRBV10-3; J gene: TRBJ2-1
CDR3 protein: CAVGTSNYGYTF; V gene: TRBV6-5; J gene: TRBJ1-2
CDR3 protein: CASSKTGGDGIQYF; V gene: TRBV19; J gene: TRBJ2-4
CDR3 protein: CASSSAGEGSGNTIYF; V gene: TRBV19; J gene: TRBJ1-3
CDR3 protein: CASTDLGLAGTKSYNEQFF; V gene: TRBV9; J gene: TRBJ2-1
CDR3 protein: CASSQDWPSNYGYTF; V gene: TRBV4-1; J gene: TRBJ1-2
CDR3 protein: CASSPRSGSYEQYF; V gene: TRBV4-2; J gene: TRBJ2-7
CDR3 protein: CASSVRTSYYGANVLTF; V gene: TRBV9; J gene: TRBJ2-6
CDR3 protein: CASSDTGSRGYTF; V gene: TRBV2; J gene: TRBJ1-2
CDR3 protein: CASSLFAGGPELYTDTQYF; V gene: TRBV7-9; J gene: TRBJ2-3
CDR3 protein: CASSQGNTEAFF; V gene: TRBV27; J gene: TRBJ1-1
CDR3 protein: CASSSGLDTEAFF; V gene: TRBV7-2; J gene: TRBJ1-1
CDR3 protein: CASSGPGQTLDEQFF; V gene: TRBV27; J gene: TRBJ2-1
CDR3 protein: CAWSVSLEGSEAFF; V gene: TRBV30; J gene: TRBJ1-1
CDR3 protein: CASSSDSAFYGYTF; V gene: TRBV28; J gene: TRBJ1-2
CDR3 protein: CASLSPVSYEQYF; V gene: TRBV2; J gene: TRBJ2-7
CDR3 protein: CASSNGRGTNEKLFF; V gene: TRBV18; J gene: TRBJ1-4
CDR3 protein: CASSVGGQTNYGYTF; V gene: TRBV9; J gene: TRBJ1-2
CDR3 protein: CASTQRGAERGYTF; V gene: TRBV6-5; J gene: TRBJ1-2
CDR3 protein: CASSLGGQSSYEQYF; V gene: TRBV18; J gene: TRBJ2-7
CDR3 protein: CASSLTRDRGTHEQYF; V gene: TRBV28; J gene: TRBJ2-7
CDR3 protein: CASSIWADQGYTF; V gene: TRBV19; J gene: TRBJ1-2
CDR3 protein: CASSWRSLAGGPHNEQFF; V gene: TRBV19; J gene: TRBJ2-1
CDR3 protein: CATSDHLPSGANVLTF; V gene: TRBV24-1; J gene: TRBJ2-6